This T cell receptor beta chain was sequenced during a study of vaccination effects on CD4 cells after COVID-19. Germline loops: CDR1 SGHDT, CDR2 YYEEEE. This CDR3 is built from 16 residues. V shed 2 bases and J 2 bases; nucleotides not matched to a gene: 5. The table came from immunoSEQ multiplex PCR; TCRdb's copy has only in-frame clones and leaves some out. The data hold fewer than 90,000 clones, with around four fifths observed a single time. Before sequencing, viral peptide pools were used by the ViraFEST assay to expand antigen-specific CD4+ T cells. With 10 to 11 days of culture completed, CD4+ T cells were isolated. Either the BNT162b2 or mRNA-1273 vaccine was given to participants in two doses. None of these healthy vaccinees had been infected with SARS-CoV-2 before vaccination. After 2 million or so PBMC were placed in each well, they were cultured with around 10 IU/ml IL-2 and around 10 ug/ml peptides.

For this clone: Its antigen remains unknown.

The chain combines TRBV5-6 with TRBJ2-1, with 9 bases matching TRBD1. The clonotype originates from a human donor who received a COVID-19 vaccine. This material consisted of CD4+ T cells from PBMCs cultured with HCoV-OC43 spike peptides, taken after COVID-19 vaccination. Sample subset: HCoV-OC43 spike overlapping peptide pool stimulation. The CDR3 nucleotides read TGTGCCAGCAGCTTTAGGACAGGGGCAACCTACAATGAGCAGTTCTTC. This codes for CASSFRTGATYNEQFF.